This T cell receptor (beta chain) derives from a study of T cell changes during pregnancy in multiple sclerosis. Only in-frame clones appear in the TCRdb table, and some are missing; sequencing was by immunoSEQ multiplex PCR. The repertoire holds tens of thousands of clones, with around nine tenths as singletons. V lost 2 bases and J lost 1; bases outside the gene matches: 0. Germline CDR1 is MNHNY and CDR2 is SVGAGI (reference sequence). The CDR3 is made up of 14 amino acids. Sequencing used peripheral blood, obtained in the third trimester of pregnancy. The chain has TRBV6-6 and TRBJ2-5, with TRBD1 matching over 8 bases. The source is a female donor with multiple sclerosis, enrolled in a pregnancy study. Here the CDR3 reads CASSYGQGQETQYF. The DNA of the CDR3 is TGTGCCAGCAGTTACGGACAGGGCCAAGAGACCCAGTACTTC.